This T cell receptor (beta chain) was sequenced for a study of blood T cell repertoires in COVID-19 (dated by TCRdb to the early 2020s). In the study overall: The collaborator samples originated in the United States, Italy and Spain and spanned the acute and convalescent phases of COVID-19. The prospective study material was composed of cDNA or gDNA derived from T cells, B-cell-depleted T cells, or PBMCs. Subjects who had been exposed to COVID-19, were actively infected with it, or had recovered from it provided the deeply sampled blood TCRbeta repertoires that made up the dataset. The repertoires were made available in a free public database intended to serve as a resource for research on the immune response to SARS-CoV-2. Samples were obtained from the ongoing ImmuneRACE study (first 160 participants) and from 1,000 to 1,500 subjects provided by 6 global collaborators. Nearly every sample came with metadata listing a de-identified subject ID, COVID-19 status, age in years and sex. Where available, HLA class I and class II types were obtained from metadata supplied by the sample provider rather than from assay-based typing.

The study at large found these results: The quantity of clinical and demographic metadata differed by source and by participant and was supplied without curation.

The immunoSEQ Assay, a bias-controlled multiplex PCR, was used to amplify TCRbeta CDR3 regions from genomic DNA. The study's processing was this. The number of nucleated cells in each sample was estimated from the amplification of reference gene primers within the assay. Sequence reads were collapsed and filtered to measure the absolute abundance of every unique TCRbeta CDR3 rearrangement. Productive Simpson clonality was computed per sample as the square root of Simpson's diversity index over productive rearrangements. Imported from immuneACCESS, the table was reduced by TCRdb to in-frame sequences with V and J called. These copies leave out some clones; in studies compared against another copy, an unresolved V gene accounts for under half, and the cause of the remainder is not known. That table supplies the V and J calls and clone size; D and trimming were determined from the DNA. Here the sample has around 300,000 clones; about nine tenths occur a single time. Roughly 2.3% of the sample is held by the ten biggest clonotypes.

The collaborating institutions used their own protocols to collect whole blood in K2EDTA tubes. For TCRbeta analysis, collaborator samples were shipped as frozen whole blood, as isolated PBMCs, or as DNA extracted from either sample type. CDR3 length: 18 amino acids, cysteine to phenylalanine. Only CDR3 DNA is held: 54 bases, read in frame from base 1. From a lookup of the germline V gene, CDR1 and CDR2 are KGHSH and LQKENI. Trimming removed 6 bases from V and 0 bases from J, leaving 24 bases between the germline ends. As regards this clone: Which antigen it targets is not known. There are no base qualities to consult, and no much larger clone falls within one base.

This sequence uses TRBV18 and TRBJ2-7; the D gene is perhaps TRBD1, from 5 matching bases. The receptor's source is a man aged 18 to 35 with active or convalescent COVID-19. Sequencing was performed on peripheral blood. CDR3 sequence: CASSPTLKGARSSYEQYF. The nucleotides are TGTGCCAGCTCTCCGACTCTTAAAGGGGCCAGGAGCTCCTACGAGCAGTACTTC.